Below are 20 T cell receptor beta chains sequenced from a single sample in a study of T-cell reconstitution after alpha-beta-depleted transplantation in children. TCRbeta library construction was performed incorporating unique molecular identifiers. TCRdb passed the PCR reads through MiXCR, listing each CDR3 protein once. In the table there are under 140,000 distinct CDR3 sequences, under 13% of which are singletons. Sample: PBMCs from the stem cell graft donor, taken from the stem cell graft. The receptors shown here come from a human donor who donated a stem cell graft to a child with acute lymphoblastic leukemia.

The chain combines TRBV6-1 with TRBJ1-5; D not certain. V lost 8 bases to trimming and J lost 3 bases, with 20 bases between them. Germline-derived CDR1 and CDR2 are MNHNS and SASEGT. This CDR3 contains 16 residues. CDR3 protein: CASRASIEGYNQPQHF. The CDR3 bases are TGTGCCAGCCGCGCCAGCATCGAAGGTTACAATCAGCCCCAGCATTTT.

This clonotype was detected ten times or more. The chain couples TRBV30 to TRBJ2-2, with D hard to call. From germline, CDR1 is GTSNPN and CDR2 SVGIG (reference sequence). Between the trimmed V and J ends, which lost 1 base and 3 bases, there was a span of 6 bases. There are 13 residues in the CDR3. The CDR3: CAWSDSYTGELFF. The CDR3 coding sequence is TGTGCCTGGAGTGACAGCTACACCGGGGAGCTGTTTTTT.

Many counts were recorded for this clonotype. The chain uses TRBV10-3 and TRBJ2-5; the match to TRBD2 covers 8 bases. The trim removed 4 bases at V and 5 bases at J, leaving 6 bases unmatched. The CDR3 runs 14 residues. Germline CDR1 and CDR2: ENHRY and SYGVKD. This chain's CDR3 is CAISGRAGVETQYF. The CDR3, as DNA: TGTGCCATCAGTGGGCGAGCGGGAGTTGAGACCCAGTACTTC.

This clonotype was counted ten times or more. CDR3 protein: CATQVISGLSYSGANVLTF. In DNA form, the CDR3 reads TGTGCCACCCAAGTTATTTCCGGGCTCTCGTACTCTGGGGCCAACGTCCTGACTTTC. The chain is built from TRBV6-1 and TRBJ2-6; no definite D call. Germline-derived CDR1 and CDR2 are MNHNS and SASEGT. This CDR3 region has 19 residues. Trimming stripped 10 bases from V and 0 bases from J, with 25 bases between.

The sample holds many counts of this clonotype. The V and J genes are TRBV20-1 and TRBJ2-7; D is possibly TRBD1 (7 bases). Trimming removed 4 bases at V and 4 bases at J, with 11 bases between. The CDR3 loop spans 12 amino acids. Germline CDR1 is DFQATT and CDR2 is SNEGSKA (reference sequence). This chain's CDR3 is CSAKTGRYEQYF. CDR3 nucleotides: TGCAGTGCTAAGACAGGGAGGTACGAGCAGTACTTC.

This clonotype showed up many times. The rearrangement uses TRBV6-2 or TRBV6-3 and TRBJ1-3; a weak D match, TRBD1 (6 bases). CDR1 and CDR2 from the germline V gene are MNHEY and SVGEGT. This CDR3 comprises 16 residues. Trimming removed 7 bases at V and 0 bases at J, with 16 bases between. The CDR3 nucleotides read TGTGCCAGCAACCCGACAGGCCGCAACTCTGGAAACACCATATATTTT. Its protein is CASNPTGRNSGNTIYF.

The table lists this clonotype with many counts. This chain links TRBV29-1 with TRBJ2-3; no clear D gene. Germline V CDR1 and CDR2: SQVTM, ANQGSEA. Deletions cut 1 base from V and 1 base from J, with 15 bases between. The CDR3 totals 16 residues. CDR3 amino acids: CSVEGIEPVGTDTQYF. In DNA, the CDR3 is TGCAGCGTTGAAGGGATTGAGCCGGTGGGCACAGATACGCAGTATTTT.

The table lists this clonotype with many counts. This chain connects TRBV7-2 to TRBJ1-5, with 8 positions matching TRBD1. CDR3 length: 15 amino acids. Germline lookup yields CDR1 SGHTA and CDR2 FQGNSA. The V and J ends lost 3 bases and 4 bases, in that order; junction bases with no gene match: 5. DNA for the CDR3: TGTGCCAGCAGCTTCGGACAGGGCCCTAATCAGCCCCAGCATTTT. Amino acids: CASSFGQGPNQPQHF.

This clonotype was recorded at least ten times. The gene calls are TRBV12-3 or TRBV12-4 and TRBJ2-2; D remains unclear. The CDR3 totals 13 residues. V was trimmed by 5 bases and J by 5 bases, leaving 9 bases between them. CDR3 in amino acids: CASSLTETGELFF. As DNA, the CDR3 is TGTGCCAGCAGTCTTACAGAGACCGGGGAGCTGTTTTTT.

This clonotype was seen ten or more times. The DNA of the CDR3 is TGCAGCGTGACAACCACGACCGGGGAGCTGTTTTTT. Protein product: CSVTTTTGELFF. The gene calls are TRBV29-1 and TRBJ2-2; no clear D gene. The length of the CDR3 is 12 residues. Trimming removed 6 bases at V and 5 bases at J, with 10 bases between. Germline CDR1 is SQVTM and CDR2 is ANQGSEA.

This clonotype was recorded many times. Written as DNA, the CDR3 is TGTGCCAGTAGCCCCTCGGACACGCACACAGATACGCAGTATTTT. Protein sequence: CASSPSDTHTDTQYF. V gene TRBV19 combines with J gene TRBJ2-3, with D possibly TRBD1 on 5 matching bases. This CDR3 is 15 amino acids long. In germline, CDR1 is LNHDA, CDR2 SQIVND (reference sequence). V was pared by 6 bases and J by 2 bases, with 15 bases between.

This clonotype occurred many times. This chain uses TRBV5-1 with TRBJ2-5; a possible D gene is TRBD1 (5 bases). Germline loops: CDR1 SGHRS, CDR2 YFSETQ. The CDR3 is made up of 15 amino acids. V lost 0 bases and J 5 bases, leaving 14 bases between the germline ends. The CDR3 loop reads CASSLAVGAEETQYF. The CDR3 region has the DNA TGCGCCAGCAGCTTGGCTGTTGGGGCGGAGGAGACCCAGTACTTC.

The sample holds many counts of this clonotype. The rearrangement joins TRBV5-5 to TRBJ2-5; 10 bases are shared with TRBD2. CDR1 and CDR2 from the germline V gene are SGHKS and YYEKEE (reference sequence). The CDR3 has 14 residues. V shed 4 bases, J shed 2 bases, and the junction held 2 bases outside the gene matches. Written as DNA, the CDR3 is TGTGCCAGCAGCCCTAGCGGGAGACAAGAGACCCAGTACTTC. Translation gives CASSPSGRQETQYF.

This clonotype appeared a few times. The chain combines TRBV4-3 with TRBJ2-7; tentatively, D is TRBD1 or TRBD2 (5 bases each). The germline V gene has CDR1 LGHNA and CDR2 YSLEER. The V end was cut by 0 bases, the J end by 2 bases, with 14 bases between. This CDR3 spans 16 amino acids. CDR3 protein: CASSQDRGGIAYEQYF. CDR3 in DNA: TGCGCCAGCAGCCAAGATCGGGGCGGAATCGCCTACGAGCAGTACTTC.

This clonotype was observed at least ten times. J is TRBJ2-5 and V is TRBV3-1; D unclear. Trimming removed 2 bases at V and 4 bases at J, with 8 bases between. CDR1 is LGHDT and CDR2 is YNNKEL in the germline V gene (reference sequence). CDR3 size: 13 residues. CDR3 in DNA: TGTGCCAGCAGCCAAACCCGGGCAGAGACCCAGTACTTC. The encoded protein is CASSQTRAETQYF.

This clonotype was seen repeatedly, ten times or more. This chain's CDR3 is CASSYRGGAVFEQYF. The CDR3 nucleotides read TGTGCCAGCAGTTATCGAGGGGGCGCGGTGTTCGAGCAGTACTTC. The rearrangement uses TRBV27 and TRBJ2-7; TRBD1 matches 7 bases. V was clipped by 4 bases and J by 6 bases; unmatched bases: 12. The germline CDR1 and CDR2 sequences are MNHEY and SMNVEV (reference sequence). There are 15 residues in the CDR3.

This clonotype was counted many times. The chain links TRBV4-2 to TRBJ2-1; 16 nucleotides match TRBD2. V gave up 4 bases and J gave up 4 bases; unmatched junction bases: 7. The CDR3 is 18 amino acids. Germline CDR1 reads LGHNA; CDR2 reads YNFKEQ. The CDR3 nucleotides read TGTGCCAGCAGCCCGGGACTAGCGGGAGGGCCGGGATACAATGAGCAGTTCTTC. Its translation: CASSPGLAGGPGYNEQFF.

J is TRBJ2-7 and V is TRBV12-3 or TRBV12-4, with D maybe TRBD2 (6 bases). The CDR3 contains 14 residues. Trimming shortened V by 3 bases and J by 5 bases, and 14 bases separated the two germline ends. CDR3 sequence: CASSFYGGRNEQYF. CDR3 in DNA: TGTGCCAGCAGTTTTTATGGGGGGAGGAACGAGCAGTACTTC.

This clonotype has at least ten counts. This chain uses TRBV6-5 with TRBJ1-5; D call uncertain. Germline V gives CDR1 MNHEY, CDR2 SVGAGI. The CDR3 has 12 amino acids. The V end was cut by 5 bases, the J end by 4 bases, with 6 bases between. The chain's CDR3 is CASSPANQPQHF. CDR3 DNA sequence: TGTGCCAGCAGTCCAGCGAATCAGCCCCAGCATTTT.

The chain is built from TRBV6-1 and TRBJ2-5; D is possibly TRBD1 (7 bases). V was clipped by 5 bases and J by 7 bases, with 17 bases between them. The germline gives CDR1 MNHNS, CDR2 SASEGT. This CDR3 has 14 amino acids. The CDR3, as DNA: TGTGCCAGCAGTCCCACCAGGGGGGTGGGGACCCAGTACTTC. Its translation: CASSPTRGVGTQYF.